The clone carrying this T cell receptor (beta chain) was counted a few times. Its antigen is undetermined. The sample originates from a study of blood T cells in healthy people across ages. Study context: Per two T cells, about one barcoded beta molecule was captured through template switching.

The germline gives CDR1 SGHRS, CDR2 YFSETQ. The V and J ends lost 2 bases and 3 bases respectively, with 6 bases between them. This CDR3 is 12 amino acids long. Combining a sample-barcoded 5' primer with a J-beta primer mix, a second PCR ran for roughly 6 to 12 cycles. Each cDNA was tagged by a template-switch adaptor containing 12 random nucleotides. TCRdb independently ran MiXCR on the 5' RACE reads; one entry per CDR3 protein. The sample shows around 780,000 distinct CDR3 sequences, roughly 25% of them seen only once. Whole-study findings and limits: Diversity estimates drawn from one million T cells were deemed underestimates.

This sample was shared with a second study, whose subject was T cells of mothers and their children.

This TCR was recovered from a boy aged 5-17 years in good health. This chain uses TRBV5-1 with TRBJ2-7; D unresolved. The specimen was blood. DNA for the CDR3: TGCGCCAGCAGCTTTGACAACTACGAGCAGTACTTC. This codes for CASSFDNYEQYF.